This T cell receptor (beta chain) was sequenced in a study of blood T cell repertoires in COVID-19. Study background: PBMCs, B-cell-depleted T cells, or T cells provided the cDNA or gDNA that made up the material.

The CDR3 spans 16 residues. The V gene end was trimmed by 1 base and the J gene end by 7 bases; junction bases not matched to a gene: 10. Germline CDR1 SQVTM, CDR2 ANQGSEA. Original processing notes: For nucleated cells, counts were estimated from reference gene primer amplification. The data were produced by immunoSEQ multiplex PCR, yet TCRdb's version contains in-frame clones alone and is incomplete. The DNA was the basis for D and trimming; V, J and clone size are from that table. The table lists tens of thousands of clones, more than 70% of them singletons. Sequenced: peripheral blood. V usage is TRBV29-1 and J usage is TRBJ2-1, with 10 bases fitting TRBD2. This clonotype was sampled from a man aged 65-85 years with COVID-19, enrolled during active disease. In nucleotides, the CDR3 is TGCAGCGTTGAAGTGGGGCTAGCGGGAGTTATAAATGAGCAGTTCTTC. This translates into CSVEVGLAGVINEQFF.